The 31 T cell receptor beta chains given below trace back to one sample, sequenced in a study of blood T cell repertoires in COVID-19. Method: immunoSEQ multiplex PCR; TCRdb's copy keeps in-frame clones and lacks some. The table lists 65,000 to 90,000 clones, roughly 80% of them singletons. Sequenced: peripheral blood. The receptors derive from a woman at least 80 years old with active or convalescent COVID-19.

This clone was seen only a few times. The V gene is TRBV4-1, the J gene TRBJ2-3; D perhaps matches TRBD2 (6 bases). CDR1 MGHRA and CDR2 YSYEKL come from the germline V gene. V lost 4 bases and J lost 0, with 17 bases in between. This CDR3 comprises 17 residues. CDR3 nucleotide sequence: TGCGCCAGCAGCCGAGGGGCGGGACCCGTCAGCACAGATACGCAGTATTTT. This encodes CASSRGAGPVSTDTQYF.

V gene TRBV5-1 combines with J gene TRBJ2-2; a possible D gene is TRBD2 (5 bases). CDR1 SGHRS and CDR2 YFSETQ come from the germline V gene. This CDR3 contains 15 residues. With 0 bases removed from V and 2 bases from J, the gap between germline ends came to 8 bases. CDR3 sequence reads: CASSLAAGNTGELFF. For the CDR3, the DNA is TGCGCCAGCAGCTTGGCCGCGGGTAACACCGGGGAGCTGTTTTTT.

This rearrangement joins TRBV2 to TRBJ2-2, with a weak D call TRBD2 (6 bases). Germline CDR1 is SNHLY and CDR2 is FYNNEI. The V end was cut by 4 bases, the J end by 6 bases, with 9 bases between. This CDR3 contains 13 residues. The CDR3 loop reads CASSATSPGELFF. CDR3 DNA sequence: TGTGCCAGCAGTGCTACTAGCCCCGGGGAGCTGTTTTTT.

This chain uses TRBV2 with TRBJ2-3, with a possible D match to TRBD1 (5 bases). Germline V gene sequence: CDR1 SNHLY, CDR2 FYNNEI. CDR3 length equals 14 residues. The germline V and J ends were trimmed by 4 bases and 4 bases, with 12 bases remaining between them. The CDR3 DNA sequence: TGTGCCAGCAGTGTGAGTTGGGGCGCAGATACGCAGTATTTT. This encodes CASSVSWGADTQYF.

The chain uses TRBV6-5 and TRBJ1-6; 8 bases match TRBD1. Germline values: CDR1 MNHEY, CDR2 SVGAGI. Unmatched junction bases numbered 10, after V lost 6 bases and J lost 9 bases. There are 15 residues in the CDR3. The CDR3, as DNA: TGTGCCAGCAGCCCAACCGGGACAGGCCGTTCACCCCTCCACTTT. It codes for CASSPTGTGRSPLHF.

This sequence joins TRBV11-3 and TRBJ1-3; 9 bases map to TRBD1. Germline V lookup: CDR1 SGHNT, CDR2 YENEEA. The CDR3 runs 16 residues. J lost 2 bases, V lost 5 bases, and 7 bases had no gene match. The CDR3 coding sequence is TGTGCCAGCAGCCCCGGGACAGGGAGGCCTGGAAACACCATATATTTT. It yields the protein CASSPGTGRPGNTIYF.

This clone was seen just once. The chain couples TRBV6-5 to TRBJ1-1, with a tentative D call TRBD1 (5 bases). Trimming left V 7 bases short and J 2 bases short, with 14 bases between. CDR3 length: 14 amino acids. Per germline, CDR1 MNHEY and CDR2 SVGAGI. Here the CDR3 reads CASTANRYNTEAFF. Written as DNA, the CDR3 is TGTGCCAGCACAGCAAACAGGTATAACACTGAAGCTTTCTTT.

The chain joins TRBV4-2 to TRBJ2-4; TRBD2 agrees at 14 bases. The CDR3 totals 16 residues. The V gene end was trimmed by 3 bases and the J gene end by 6 bases; junction bases not matched to a gene: 4. Germline V gene data show CDR1 as LGHNA and CDR2 as YNFKEQ. The CDR3 spells CASSQVGLAGVNIQYF. Written as DNA, the CDR3 is TGTGCCAGCAGCCAGGTGGGACTAGCGGGAGTAAACATTCAGTACTTC.

This clone was counted between two and nine times. The J gene is TRBJ2-7, the V gene TRBV28; TRBD1 agrees at 10 bases. With V trimmed by 10 bases and J by 9 bases, 12 bases remained unmatched. Per the germline V gene, CDR1 is MDHEN and CDR2 is SYDVKM. This CDR3 spans 13 amino acids. The CDR3 DNA reads TGTGCCACTACCGGGACAGGGGTGCGGGCGCAGTACTTC. Translating gives CATTGTGVRAQYF. The whole variable domain, filled in from reference TRBV28 and TRBJ2-7, reads DVKVTQSSRYLVKRTGEKVFLECVQDMDHENMFWYRQDPGLGLRLIYFSYDVKMKEKGDIPEGYSVSREKKERFSLILESASTNQTSMYLCATTGTGVRAQYFGPGTRLTVT.

V and J are TRBV28 and TRBJ1-2, with 8 bases identical to TRBD1. From germline, CDR1 is MDHEN and CDR2 SYDVKM. V shed 6 bases, J shed 2 bases, and the junction held 2 bases outside the gene matches. The CDR3 is 13 amino acids. DNA for the CDR3: TGTGCCAGCAGGGACAGGGCGAACTATGGCTACACCTTC. As protein: CASRDRANYGYTF.

The chain uses TRBV5-6 and TRBJ2-2; tentative D call: TRBD2 (6 bases). Per germline, CDR1 SGHDT and CDR2 YYEEEE. The CDR3 is 17 amino acids. V lost 3 bases, J lost 2 bases, and 17 bases lay in between. Written as DNA, the CDR3 is TGTGCCAGCAGCTCGAGTTATAGCGGATCAAACACCGGGGAGCTGTTTTTT. As protein: CASSSSYSGSNTGELFF.

This clone appeared a single time. The gene calls are TRBV7-2 and TRBJ2-2, with 7 bases aligning to TRBD2. Germline CDR1 SGHTA, CDR2 FQGNSA. The ends lost 5 bases at V and 1 base at J; junction bases unmatched: 7. There are 16 residues in the CDR3. The CDR3 coding sequence is TGTGCCAGCAGCGGGTCCGGGACTAAGAACACCGGGGAGCTGTTTTTT. As protein: CASSGSGTKNTGELFF.

The rearrangement links TRBV27 to TRBJ2-1, with 8 nucleotides matching TRBD1. J gave up 2 bases and V 5 bases, and 8 bases lay outside the gene matches. The length of the CDR3 is 16 residues. From germline, CDR1 is MNHEY and CDR2 SMNVEV (reference sequence). The CDR3 here is CASSTPDRGPYNEQFF. CDR3 DNA: TGTGCCAGCAGTACCCCAGACAGGGGACCCTACAATGAGCAGTTCTTC.

The chain joins TRBV10-3 to TRBJ2-7; 10 nucleotides match TRBD1. CDR3 length: 14 amino acids. Germline loops: CDR1 ENHRY, CDR2 SYGVKD. The ends lost 3 bases at V and 6 bases at J; junction bases unmatched: 5. CDR3 nucleotides: TGTGCCATCAGTGACACCGGGACAGGGGCCGAGCAGTACTTC. Translation gives CAISDTGTGAEQYF.

V is TRBV7-2 and J is TRBJ2-3; 11 nucleotides align to TRBD2. Trimming removed 6 bases from V and 4 bases from J; junction bases left unmatched: 6. This CDR3 is 15 amino acids long. The V gene's germline CDR1 is SGHTA and CDR2 FQGNSA. The CDR3 loop is CASRYGLAGADTQYF. As DNA, the CDR3 is TGTGCCAGCAGATACGGACTAGCGGGCGCAGATACGCAGTATTTT. The whole variable domain, filled in from reference TRBV7-2 and TRBJ2-3, reads GAGVSQSPSNKVTEKGKDVELRCDPISGHTALYWYRQSLGQGLEFLIYFQGNSAPDKSGLPSDRFSAERTGGSVSTLTIQRTQQEDSAVYLCASRYGLAGADTQYFGPGTRLTVL.

This clone occurred a few times. The chain has TRBV7-9 and TRBJ1-1; 10 positions match TRBD1. The germline gives CDR1 SEHNR, CDR2 FQNEAQ (reference sequence). V dropped 5 bases and J dropped 4; count of bases not matched to a gene: 7. CDR3 length: 15 residues. The CDR3 DNA sequence: TGTGCCAGCAGCAGAGACTGGACAGGGGGCACTGAAGCTTTCTTT. This encodes CASSRDWTGGTEAFF.

V usage is TRBV5-1 and J usage is TRBJ1-1, with D perhaps TRBD1 (5 bases). The CDR3 contains 14 residues. Trimming pared 4 bases from V and 1 base from J, leaving 11 bases between. Germline CDR1 is SGHRS and CDR2 is YFSETQ. CDR3 sequence: CASSRDSQNTEAFF. CDR3 DNA sequence: TGCGCCAGCAGCCGTGACAGTCAGAACACTGAAGCTTTCTTT.

V is TRBV23-1 and J is TRBJ1-5, with 8 bases fitting TRBD1. TRBV23-1 is labeled an ORF, and its function is uncertain. The V and J ends lost 1 base and 9 bases, in that order; junction bases with no gene match: 20. The CDR3 spans 19 residues. The CDR3 DNA reads as TGCGCCAGCAGTCAATGGACTGGCCTGGACAGGGCCCGAGGACGGCCCCAGCATTTT. Translated: CASSQWTGLDRARGRPQHF.

The chain combines TRBV12-5 with TRBJ1-1, with D uncertain. Germline-derived CDR1 and CDR2 are LGHNT and FRNRAP. The CDR3 has 11 amino acids. V was cut by 11 bases and J by 7 bases, with 14 bases left in between. The CDR3, as DNA: TGTGCTGGAATGCGGGGAAGTGAAGCTTTCTTT. This encodes CAGMRGSEAFF.

The chain combines TRBV5-1 with TRBJ1-5; D not certain. The V gene lost 1 base and the J gene lost 0 bases, with 2 bases spanning the gap. This CDR3 has 13 residues. The germline CDR1 and CDR2 sequences are SGHRS and YFSETQ. The CDR3 protein is CASSLYSNQPQHF. DNA of the CDR3: TGCGCCAGCAGCTTGTATAGCAATCAGCCCCAGCATTTT.

This clone was observed a single time. The rearrangement uses TRBV13 and TRBJ1-1; 7 positions match TRBD1. V lost 5 bases, J lost 1 base, and 1 base stayed unmatched. The germline V gene has CDR1 PRHDT and CDR2 FYEKMQ (reference sequence). This CDR3 has 13 residues. The CDR3 DNA reads as TGTGCCAGCAGCGGACAGGAGAACACTGAAGCTTTCTTT. Its protein is CASSGQENTEAFF. The entire variable domain, with the rest obtained from reference TRBV13 and TRBJ1-1, is as follows: AAGVIQSPRHLIKEKRETATLKCYPIPRHDTVYWYQQGPGQDPQFLISFYEKMQSDKGSIPDRFSAQQFSDYHSELNMSSLELGDSALYFCASSGQENTEAFFGQGTRLTVV.

The V gene is TRBV4-2, the J gene TRBJ2-7; 10 nucleotides agree with TRBD2. V was pared by 4 bases and J by 1 base, with 31 bases of the junction left unmatched. The CDR3 totals 24 residues. Germline assignment: CDR1 LGHNA and CDR2 YNFKEQ. The CDR3 sequence is CASSPTKYNDSSGRANLLSYEQYF. The CDR3 nucleotides are TGTGCCAGCAGCCCTACTAAATACAATGACTCAAGCGGGAGGGCCAATCTTCTTTCCTACGAGCAGTACTTC.

This clone has just a few counts. The chain carries TRBV7-9 and TRBJ2-7, with 8 bases fitting TRBD1. Germline V gene data show CDR1 as SEHNR and CDR2 as FQNEAQ (reference sequence). With V trimmed by 6 bases and J by 2 bases, 9 bases remained unmatched. This CDR3 region has 15 residues. The CDR3 sequence: CASRTGGAFTYEQYF. The CDR3 DNA reads as TGTGCCAGCAGAACAGGGGGTGCCTTCACCTACGAGCAGTACTTC. Combining the CDR3 with reference TRBV7-9 and TRBJ2-7 gives the whole variable domain DTGVSQNPRHKITKRGQNVTFRCDPISEHNRLYWYRQTLGQGPEFLTYFQNEAQLEKSRLLSDRFSAERPKGSFSTLEIQRTEQGDSAMYLCASRTGGAFTYEQYFGPGTRLTVT.

The chain joins TRBV7-2 to TRBJ2-4; 7 nucleotides line up with TRBD2. Germline lookup yields CDR1 SGHTA and CDR2 FQGNSA. Losses at the gene ends were 4 bases for V and 2 bases for J; bases not matched to a gene: 2. The CDR3 consists of 14 residues. CDR3 amino acids: CASSWGGSKNIQYF. In nucleotides, the CDR3 is TGTGCCAGCAGCTGGGGGGGATCCAAAAACATTCAGTACTTC.

This chain joins TRBV2 and TRBJ2-3; TRBD2 matches 7 bases. The germline V gene has CDR1 SNHLY and CDR2 FYNNEI. V lost 2 bases and J lost 0; bases outside the gene matches: 11. The CDR3 has 18 amino acids. This chain's CDR3 is CASSEFVTVGGSTDTQYF. CDR3 DNA sequence: TGTGCCAGCAGTGAATTTGTGACTGTGGGGGGGAGCACAGATACGCAGTATTTT.

The chain employs TRBV28 and TRBJ1-5, with 8 nucleotides matching TRBD1. Germline V gene lookup returns CDR1 MDHEN and CDR2 SYDVKM. CDR3 length equals 19 residues. The V gene end was trimmed by 3 bases and the J gene end by 1 base; junction bases not matched to a gene: 14. The CDR3 is CASSLGDRGVGRSNQPQHF. The CDR3 DNA reads as TGTGCCAGCAGTTTGGGCGACAGGGGAGTTGGTCGAAGCAATCAGCCCCAGCATTTT.

The chain is built from TRBV7-2 and TRBJ1-1, with a possible D match to TRBD1 (5 bases). The CDR3 is 13 residues long. Germline values: CDR1 SGHTA, CDR2 FQGNSA. The V end lost 3 bases, the J end lost 6 bases, and 11 bases lay between the germline ends. The CDR3 spells CASSFSRESEAFF. The CDR3 bases are TGTGCCAGCAGCTTCAGCAGGGAATCTGAAGCTTTCTTT.

The chain recombines TRBV2 with TRBJ1-4, with a weak D call TRBD1 (5 bases). The ends were cut back, 2 bases at V and 8 bases at J, with 18 bases in the middle. The CDR3 has 16 residues. CDR1 SNHLY and CDR2 FYNNEI come from the germline V gene. CDR3: CASSERRPTGGEKLFF. The CDR3 DNA follows: TGTGCCAGCAGTGAACGACGACCCACGGGGGGGGAAAAACTGTTTTTT.

The chain uses TRBV6-6 and TRBJ2-7; 10 nucleotides match TRBD2. Unmatched junction bases numbered 10, after V lost 6 bases and J lost 2 bases. Per the germline V gene, CDR1 is MNHNY and CDR2 is SVGAGI (reference sequence). The CDR3 covers 16 residues. The CDR3 here is CASSHHTSGIPYEQYF. The CDR3 coding sequence is TGTGCCAGCAGCCACCACACTAGCGGGATCCCCTACGAGCAGTACTTC.

This clone came up a few times. V and J are TRBV3-1 (or the pseudogene TRBV3-2) and TRBJ2-4, with D possibly matching TRBD2 (5 bases). Germline V gene sequence: CDR1 LGHDT, CDR2 YNNKEL (reference sequence). Trimming removed 4 bases at V and 0 bases at J, with 13 bases between. The CDR3 is 16 residues long. The CDR3: CASSLGLALAKNIQYF. DNA of the CDR3: TGTGCCAGCAGCCTAGGACTTGCTCTAGCCAAAAACATTCAGTACTTC.

This clone turned up a few times. This chain links TRBV18 with TRBJ1-4; perhaps TRBD1 as D (6 bases). CDR1 and CDR2 from the germline V gene are KGHSH and LQKENI. The V end lost 2 bases, the J end lost 6 bases, and 10 bases lay between the germline ends. The CDR3 spans 14 residues. CDR3 in amino acids: CASSPTGNHEKLFF. In DNA, the CDR3 is TGTGCCAGCTCACCAACAGGGAACCATGAAAAACTGTTTTTT. The complete variable domain, with remaining parts taken from reference TRBV18 and TRBJ1-4, reads NAGVMQNPRHLVRRRGQEARLRCSPMKGHSHVYWYRQLPEEGLKFMVYLQKENIIDESGMPKERFSAEFPKEGPSILRIQQVVRGDSAAYFCASSPTGNHEKLFFGSGTQLSVL.